This TCR beta chain was observed in a study of T cell responses to AZD1222 COVID-19 vaccine. Study-wide results and caveats: Spike was spanned by vaccine-associated CD4 TCRs, which were dominant at 160-218 and 743-854. Baseline seropositives among AZD1222 recipients totaled only five to seven. Unmutated variant regions reportedly attract nearly half of all spike-specific TCRs. The donor cohort was predominantly white British with a female majority, and clonal diversity may have been underestimated.

V lost 8 bases, J lost 2 bases, and 15 bases lay in between. Germline V lookup: CDR1 MNHEY, CDR2 SMNVEV (reference sequence). CDR3 length equals 15 residues. Profiled with immunoSEQ multiplex PCR; TCRdb holds only in-frame clones, not every one. The data show under 85,000 clones, approximately 85% seen once. About this clone itself: What it recognizes is unknown.

Sequencing used peripheral blood, obtained on day 0 of MenACWY control vaccination. The sequence was obtained from an adult in good health. V and J are TRBV27 and TRBJ2-2, with D unclear. As DNA, the CDR3 is TGTGCCAGCCAGAGTTGGCGGTCCAACACCGGGGAGCTGTTTTTT. Translated, it gives CASQSWRSNTGELFF.